This T cell receptor (beta chain) comes out of a study of shared clonotypes between healthy human individuals. Study-wide findings and caveats: Generally, naive subsets (rather than memory subsets) showed larger estimated richness. A handful of donors showed sharing of approximately 5% of naive CD4 clonotypes. Having only a few donors restricted how much genetic and exposure-history diversity was captured.

Naive CD8 cells lacked CD45RO, underwent positive selection for CCR7 and left out terminally differentiated effector memory CD45RA+ cells. Produced via immunoSEQ multiplex PCR; TCRdb's table is partial and in-frame only. The repertoire holds millions of clones, with roughly 91% as singletons. CDR1 is SGHRS and CDR2 is YFSETQ in the germline V gene. The CDR3 loop spans 13 amino acids. Trimming cost V 0 bases and J 1 base, with 4 bases left between them. Only a few counts were recorded for this clone. Its antigen is currently unknown. Sequenced material: naive CD8+ T cells from PBMCs. This TCR was recovered from a man between 18 and 29 years old in good health. Some clones in this sample may be carry-over from other donors' samples. The genes are TRBV5-1 and TRBJ1-1; D call uncertain. CDR3 sequence: CASSLVANTEAFF. The CDR3 DNA reads as TGCGCCAGCAGCTTGGTAGCGAACACTGAAGCTTTCTTT.